This TCR beta chain was sequenced during a study of OX40 agonist ivuxolimab in advanced cancers. Whole-study results and caveats: Normalized T-cell clonal expansion was also low in a subset of nonresponders. On average, a greater number of expanded clones characterised CD8+ T cells relative to CD4+.

TCRdb keeps only in-frame clones here, not all; method: immunoSEQ multiplex PCR. The sample has approximately 58,000 clones; just over 85% are singletons. V was trimmed by 7 bases and J by 3 bases, leaving 15 bases between them. The CDR3 extends over 15 amino acids. The germline V gene encodes CDR1 MNHNY and CDR2 SVGAGI (reference sequence). Turning to this clone: Its antigen remains unknown.

J is TRBJ2-2 and V is TRBV6-6; perhaps TRBD1 as D (6 bases). This TCR was recovered from an adult with an advanced solid tumor such as melanoma, head and neck, liver or kidney cancer. The specimen was CD4+ or CD8+ T cells sorted from blood, collected in a trial of the OX40 agonist ivuxolimab. In DNA, the CDR3 is TGTGCCAGCATTACAGGGATAGGGTACACCGGGGAGCTGTTTTTT. Translated, it gives CASITGIGYTGELFF.